This T cell receptor beta chain was profiled in a study of cytomegalovirus exposure and HLA in healthy donors. This CDR3 is built from 14 residues. Trimming removed 4 bases at V and 0 bases at J, with 10 bases between. Per the germline V gene, CDR1 is MDHEN and CDR2 is SYDVKM. The PCR contained 60 Vbeta and 13 Jbeta primers. This table comes from immunoSEQ multiplex PCR, and its TCRdb copy is limited to in-frame clones, with some not included. The sample includes about 160,000 clones, 65% to 90% seen only once; the top ten take under 6.5%. Sequencing input: PBMCs. This rearrangement joins TRBV28 to TRBJ2-7; D remains ambiguous. The receptor comes from a man aged 50 to 59 in good health and CMV-seropositive. CDR3 DNA: TGTGCCAGCAGTTCCCCCCTGGGCTCCTACGAGCAGTACGTC. Translated: CASSSPLGSYEQYV.